Following are 29 T cell receptor beta chains from one sample sequenced in a study of T cells in women clearing cervical HPV infection. Sequencing was performed with immunoSEQ multiplex PCR; in TCRdb, only in-frame clones are kept and a portion is missing. Its table lists tens of thousands of clones. The sequencing sample was made of blood buffy coat. These receptors were taken from a woman aged 18 to 69 with a cervical HPV16 infection that either progressed to CIN3+ or cleared (not recorded which).

Note on this clone: Sequencing ends 3 residues short of the CDR3 end; the germline J gene provides the rest. The gene calls are TRBV5-4 and TRBJ2-1; the match to TRBD1 covers 9 bases. From germline, CDR1 is SGHNT and CDR2 YYREEE (reference sequence). The CDR3 contains 16 residues. V shed 10 bases, J shed 8 bases, and the junction held 19 bases outside the gene matches. Partial CDR3 DNA: TGTGCCTCTCAGGGGGGTCGACAGGGGGGTTATGATGAG. Its translation is CASQGGRQGGYDE. The CDR3 reads in full as CASQGGRQGGYDEQFF. The full variable domain, its missing parts supplied by reference TRBV5-4 and TRBJ2-1, is ETGVTQSPTHLIKTRGQQVTLRCSSQSGHNTVSWYQQALGQGPQFIFQYYREEENGRGNFPPRFSGLQFPNYSSELNVNALELDDSALYLCASQGGRQGGYDEQFFGPGTRLTVL.

A word on this clone: With the read ending 3 residues before the CDR3 end, the germline J gene is used to fill in that end. This chain joins TRBV19 and TRBJ2-7, with 7 bases that match TRBD1. CDR1 is LNHDA and CDR2 is SQIVND in the germline V gene (reference sequence). The V and J ends lost 5 bases and 3 bases, in that order; junction bases with no gene match: 7. The CDR3 covers 14 residues. The part of the CDR3 DNA that was read is TGTGCCAGTAGTTCGACAGGGAACCTCTACGAG. This codes for CASSSTGNLYE. The whole CDR3 protein reads CASSSTGNLYEQYF.

About this clone itself: The CDR3 is cut off 3 residues early in the read; its end comes from the germline J gene. The chain joins TRBV7-9 to TRBJ1-2; TRBD1 agrees at 9 bases. Germline lookup yields CDR1 SEHNR and CDR2 FQNEAQ (reference sequence). This CDR3 contains 13 residues. Here the CDR3 reads CASSLFTGGGYTF. CDR3 DNA, as far as it was read: TGTGCCAGCAGCTTGTTTACAGGGGGCGGC.

About this clone itself: The read is 3 residues too short to cover the CDR3 end, so that end is filled in from the germline J gene. The chain links TRBV10-2 to TRBJ2-3; D is perhaps TRBD1 (8 bases). Germline V gene lookup returns CDR1 WSHSY and CDR2 SAAADI. The CDR3 is 17 residues long. Trimming took 3 bases from V and 6 from J, leaving 22 bases between them. CDR3 sequence reads: CASSDARSQGGRDTQYF. Incomplete CDR3 DNA: TGCGCCAGCAGTGATGCCCGATCACAGGGGGGGCGGGATACG.

Points on this clone: The sequenced fragment ends 3 residues before the CDR3 boundary, so the rest is inferred from the germline J gene. The gene calls are TRBV20-1 and TRBJ1-2, with TRBD1 matching over 9 bases. The germline V gene has CDR1 DFQATT and CDR2 SNEGSKA (reference sequence). The CDR3 is 13 residues long. The CDR3 loop reads CSASEQGARGYTF. CDR3 bases read: TGCAGTGCTAGTGAACAGGGGGCACGGGGC.

In the case of this clone: The read gets to within 3 residues of the CDR3 end, and the germline J gene fills in the rest. The genes are TRBV6-1 and TRBJ2-2; weak D call: TRBD2 (7 bases). Germline-derived CDR1 and CDR2 are MNHNS and SASEGT. Trimming stripped 4 bases from V and 3 bases from J, with 15 bases between. CDR3 length: 16 residues. The CDR3 sequence is CASSVFGGRDTGELFF. The sequenced CDR3 bases are TGTGCCAGCAGTGTCTTCGGGGGGCGGGACACCGGGGAG.

On this clone itself: The sequenced fragment ends 3 residues before the CDR3 boundary, so the rest is inferred from the germline J gene. The rearrangement uses TRBV19 and TRBJ1-2; 12 positions agree with TRBD1. Germline lookup yields CDR1 LNHDA and CDR2 SQIVND (reference sequence). The CDR3 contains 17 residues. The CDR3 bases that were read are TGTGCCAGTAGTACCCTCCGGGACAGGGGGCAAAGTTACGAC. It specifies CASSTLRDRGQSYD. The full CDR3 protein reads CASSTLRDRGQSYDYTF.

Turning to this clone: The read finishes 3 residues shy of the CDR3 end, and the germline J gene is used to complete it. The chain carries TRBV23-1 and TRBJ1-2, with D possibly being TRBD1 (6 bases). TRBV23-1 qualifies as an ORF whose function is uncertain. The CDR3 totals 17 residues. The CDR3 sequence is CASSAGQPTLLSYDYTF. CDR3 bases read: TGCGCCAGCAGTGCTGGACAGCCCACACTTTTATCCTACGAC.

On this clone: The read finishes 3 residues shy of the CDR3 end, and the germline J gene is used to complete it. The chain couples TRBV5-6 to TRBJ2-2; 7 bases line up with TRBD1. Trimming at V came to 0 bases and at J to 5 bases, leaving 1 base not matched to a gene. CDR1 is SGHDT, CDR2 YYEEEE, per germline. CDR3 length equals 14 residues. The CDR3 bases that were read are TGTGCCAGCAGCTTGGGACAGGGAACCGGGGAG. This gives the protein CASSLGQGTGE. The whole CDR3 sequence is CASSLGQGTGELFF.

With regard to this clone: The read falls 3 residues short of the CDR3 end, and the missing part is taken from the germline J gene. J is TRBJ2-3 and V is TRBV7-9; a weak D match, TRBD2 (6 bases). With 4 bases removed from V and 4 bases from J, the gap between germline ends came to 9 bases. The CDR3 is 13 amino acids. The germline V gene encodes CDR1 SEHNR and CDR2 FQNEAQ (reference sequence). The CDR3 reads CASSSGTPDTQYF. The part of the CDR3 DNA that was read is TGTGCCAGCAGCTCTGGGACTCCAGATACG.

About this clone itself: The read stops 3 residues short of the end of the CDR3; the missing end is completed from the germline J gene. The chain couples TRBV5-1 to TRBJ2-3; 7 bases are a match to TRBD2. Trimming removed 2 bases from V and 3 bases from J; junction bases left unmatched: 3. CDR3 size: 14 residues. Germline CDR1 is SGHRS and CDR2 is YFSETQ. The sequenced CDR3 bases are TGCGCCAGCAGCTTTGCGGGAGCAACAGATACG. It codes for CASSFAGATDT. The CDR3 in full is CASSFAGATDTQYF. Full variable domain (rest looked up from reference TRBV5-1 and TRBJ2-3): KAGVTQTPRYLIKTRGQQVTLSCSPISGHRSVSWYQQTPGQGLQFLFEYFSETQRNKGNFPGRFSGRQFSNSRSEMNVSTLELGDSALYLCASSFAGATDTQYFGPGTRLTVL.

Turning to this clone: The read stops 3 residues short of the end of the CDR3; the missing end is completed from the germline J gene. The rearrangement links TRBV5-4 to TRBJ2-5; TRBD2 is a possible D gene (5 bases). V lost 0 bases and J lost 5, with 11 bases in between. This CDR3 is 14 amino acids long. Looked up from germline, CDR1 is SGHNT and CDR2 is YYREEE (reference sequence). The chain's CDR3 is CASSLDTAAETQYF. CDR3 DNA, as far as it was read: TGTGCCAGCAGCTTGGATACAGCGGCGGAGACC.

On this clone itself: The CDR3 end is not reached by the read, which stops 3 residues before it; the germline J gene fills it in. This chain connects TRBV30 to TRBJ1-1, with a tentative D call TRBD1 (5 bases). This CDR3 has 15 residues. Germline V gene lookup returns CDR1 GTSNPN and CDR2 SVGIG (reference sequence). CDR3 amino acids: CAWSVGTSLQETAFF. The part of the CDR3 DNA that was read is TGTGCCTGGAGCGTCGGGACTAGCCTCCAAGAGACA.

In the case of this clone: The CDR3 end is not reached by the read, which stops 3 residues before it; the germline J gene fills it in. The sample has other DNA sequences that encode this CDR3 too. This chain uses TRBV2 with TRBJ1-2; possible D gene TRBD1, 5 bases. Germline V gives CDR1 SNHLY, CDR2 FYNNEI. Between the trimmed V and J ends, which lost 6 bases and 0 bases, there was a span of 23 bases. CDR3 length: 18 amino acids. CDR3: CASRGSKIGGGTNYGYTF. The CDR3 DNA, read in part, is TGTGCCAGCAGGGGTTCCAAGATCGGGGGTGGGACTAACTATGGC. The full variable domain, in which reference TRBV2 and TRBJ1-2 provide the parts outside the CDR3, is EPEVTQTPSHQVTQMGQEVILRCVPISNHLYFYWYRQILGQKVEFLVSFYNNEISEKSEIFDDQFSVERPDGSNFTLKIRSTKLEDSAMYFCASRGSKIGGGTNYGYTFGSGTRLTVV.

Turning to this clone: The read comes to an end 3 residues before the CDR3 does, leaving the germline J gene to fill in the end. The rearrangement joins TRBV5-4 to TRBJ1-1; 7 bases fit TRBD1. The CDR3 has 15 residues. CDR1 is SGHNT, CDR2 YYREEE, per germline (reference sequence). The V gene end was trimmed by 3 bases and the J gene end by 1 base; junction bases not matched to a gene: 6. CDR3 DNA, as far as it was read: TGTGCCAGCAGCTCAAGGACAGGCTCGAACACTGAA. Translated, it gives CASSSRTGSNTE. The full CDR3 protein reads CASSSRTGSNTEAFF.

Concerning this clone itself: The CDR3 goes on 3 residues after the read ends, and that part is filled in from the germline J gene. The chain employs TRBV5-6 and TRBJ1-6, with a weak D call TRBD1 (6 bases). This CDR3 region has 13 residues. With 4 bases removed from V and 7 bases from J, the gap between germline ends came to 9 bases. Germline CDR1 reads SGHDT; CDR2 reads YYEEEE. The part of the CDR3 DNA that was read is TGTGCCAGCAGCCTCGGACAGAATTCACCC. It codes for CASSLGQNSP. The full CDR3 protein reads CASSLGQNSPLHF.

Worth noting for this clone: The observed sequence ends 3 residues before the CDR3 terminus, with the missing tail filled in from the germline J gene. V and J are TRBV4-2 and TRBJ2-1, with TRBD2 matching over 12 bases. This CDR3 region has 17 residues. The ends lost 1 base at V and 7 bases at J; junction bases unmatched: 8. CDR1 is LGHNA and CDR2 is YNFKEQ in the germline V gene. The DNA read from the CDR3 is TGTGCCAGCAGCCAAGGTTATGCTAGCGGGGGGGCTAATGAG. Protein sequence: CASSQGYASGGANE. The CDR3 in full is CASSQGYASGGANEQFF.

As for this clone: Read coverage stops 3 residues before the CDR3 terminus; the germline J gene supplies the remainder. The chain combines TRBV19 with TRBJ1-2, with TRBD1 identical over 10 bases. Germline values: CDR1 LNHDA, CDR2 SQIVND (reference sequence). The CDR3 length is 15 residues. The CDR3 sequence: CASSAGRDRGGDYTF. CDR3 DNA (partial): TGTGCCAGTAGTGCCGGCCGGGACAGGGGTGGTGAC.

Details on this clone: Coverage ceases 3 residues before the CDR3 finishes, and the germline J gene fills in the end. The chain carries TRBV5-1 and TRBJ2-2, with 9 bases identical to TRBD1. After removal of 4 bases from V and 0 bases from J, the junction contained 4 bases not matched to a gene. Germline loops: CDR1 SGHRS, CDR2 YFSETQ. This CDR3 is built from 16 residues. Incomplete CDR3 DNA: TGCGCCAGCAGCCCCGGGACAGGGACGAACACCGGGGAG. This sequence encodes CASSPGTGTNTGE. The CDR3 in its entirety is CASSPGTGTNTGELFF.

As regards this clone: Read data end 3 residues before the CDR3 end; the end is taken from the germline J gene. The genes are TRBV19 and TRBJ2-7, with D unresolved. The CDR3 extends over 14 amino acids. V lost 6 bases and J lost 1, with 13 bases in between. Germline V CDR1 and CDR2: LNHDA, SQIVND (reference sequence). The sequenced part of the CDR3 DNA is TGTGCCAGTAGCAAACGGTCCCGATCCTACGAG. Translating gives CASSKRSRSYE. The CDR3 in full is CASSKRSRSYEQYF. The full variable domain, rest sourced from reference TRBV19 and TRBJ2-7, is DGGITQSPKYLFRKEGQNVTLSCEQNLNHDAMYWYRQDPGQGLRLIYYSQIVNDFQKGDIAEGYSVSREKKESFPLTVTSAQKNPTAFYLCASSKRSRSYEQYFGPGTRLTVT.

In the case of this clone: Read sequence stops 3 residues before the CDR3 end, and the germline J gene provides the missing end. The chain employs TRBV5-6 and TRBJ1-2; D is unclear. In germline, CDR1 is SGHDT, CDR2 YYEEEE. The CDR3 is 14 amino acids. V was clipped by 7 bases and J by 2 bases, with 15 bases between them. The sequenced CDR3 bases are TGTGCCAGCCGACTCCTTCAGCTCAACTATGGC. Its protein is CASRLLQLNYG. The CDR3 reads in full as CASRLLQLNYGYTF.

With regard to this clone: The read terminates 3 residues before the CDR3 end, so the remaining end is supplied by the germline J gene. The J gene is TRBJ1-1, the V gene TRBV19; no clear D gene. This CDR3 has 15 amino acids. V shed 5 bases and J shed 0 bases, with 13 bases lying between them. CDR1 is LNHDA and CDR2 is SQIVND in the germline V gene (reference sequence). The sequenced CDR3 bases are TGTGCCAGTAGTCCGCCCGTGACATTGAACACTGAA. It translates to CASSPPVTLNTE. The CDR3 reads in full as CASSPPVTLNTEAFF.

Concerning this clone: Read sequence stops 3 residues before the CDR3 end, and the germline J gene provides the missing end. The chain carries TRBV7-9 and TRBJ1-2; D gene ambiguous. The CDR3 covers 15 residues. The germline V gene encodes CDR1 SEHNR and CDR2 FQNEAQ (reference sequence). The sequenced part of the CDR3 DNA is TGTGCCAGCAGCCTCTCTAAAACCCCTTCGCACGGC. Translated: CASSLSKTPSHG. The CDR3 in its entirety is CASSLSKTPSHGYTF.

A note on this clone: Read data end 3 residues before the CDR3 end; the end is taken from the germline J gene. This chain connects TRBV19 to TRBJ2-3, with 8 bases lining up with TRBD1. Germline CDR1 and CDR2: LNHDA and SQIVND (reference sequence). The CDR3 extends over 15 amino acids. Partial CDR3 DNA: TGTGCCAGTAGTCCAACGACAGGGGTTGGAGAGACG. This encodes CASSPTTGVGET. The CDR3 in full is CASSPTTGVGETQYF.

Concerning this clone itself: Sequencing ends 3 residues short of the CDR3 end; the germline J gene provides the rest. The chain has TRBV2 and TRBJ1-1; D is perhaps TRBD1 (5 bases). Trimming removed 8 bases from V and 4 bases from J, with 20 bases in between. The length of the CDR3 is 15 residues. Germline CDR1 SNHLY, CDR2 FYNNEI. The DNA read from the CDR3 is TGTGCCAGCGGAGCCGGGTTCCGGAGGGGCACTGAA. Translating it yields CASGAGFRRGTE. The complete CDR3 reads CASGAGFRRGTEAFF.

With respect to this clone: The CDR3 end lies 3 residues beyond the end of the read and is filled in from the germline J gene. V usage is TRBV5-4 and J usage is TRBJ2-1, with D possibly being TRBD2 (6 bases). The CDR3 has 14 residues. Germline V gene data show CDR1 as SGHNT and CDR2 as YYREEE (reference sequence). V shed 4 bases and J shed 8 bases, with 16 bases lying between them. Incomplete CDR3 DNA: TGTGCCAGCAGCAACCGGGACTCCGATGATGAG. Its translation is CASSNRDSDDE. The whole CDR3 sequence is CASSNRDSDDEQFF.

As to this clone: Read sequence stops 3 residues before the CDR3 end, and the germline J gene provides the missing end. The chain recombines TRBV10-3 with TRBJ1-1, with no clear D. The CDR3 totals 12 residues. V was pared by 0 bases and J by 5 bases, with 4 bases between. The germline V gene has CDR1 ENHRY and CDR2 SYGVKD. CDR3 bases read: TGTGCCATCAGTGAGTCTAGAACTGAA. Residues: CAISESRTE. In full, the CDR3 is CAISESRTEAFF.

For this clone: The CDR3 is cut off 3 residues early in the read; its end comes from the germline J gene. The chain recombines TRBV20-1 with TRBJ2-5; D is uncertain. Germline values: CDR1 DFQATT, CDR2 SNEGSKA (reference sequence). The CDR3 is 13 amino acids. The V end was cut by 2 bases, the J end by 0 bases, with 7 bases between. CDR3: CSARTGHQETQYF. The DNA read from the CDR3 is TGCAGTGCTAGAACGGGTCACCAAGAGACC.

The sequenced CDR3 bases are TGTGCCAGCAGCATACAGGGAGTGGATGTCGAAAAG. Translation gives CASSIQGVDVEK. The full CDR3 is CASSIQGVDVEKLFF. The gene calls are TRBV5-6 and TRBJ2-2; D is perhaps TRBD1 (6 bases). The DNA ends 3 residues before the CDR3 does, and the rest of the CDR3 is filled in from the germline J gene. Germline CDR1 reads SGHDT; CDR2 reads YYEEEE. The CDR3 covers 15 residues. The whole variable domain, filled in from reference TRBV5-6 and TRBJ2-2, reads DAGVTQSPTHLIKTRGQQVTLRCSPKSGHDTVSWYQQALGQGPQFIFQYYEEEERQRGNFPDRFSGHQFPNYSSELNVNALLLGDSALYLCASSIQGVDVEKLFFGEGSRLTVL.